The clone carrying this T cell receptor beta chain was observed at least ten times. What it binds is unknown. With 7 bases removed from V and 5 bases from J, the gap between germline ends came to 11 bases. This CDR3 has 12 amino acids. Germline V gene data show CDR1 as MNHEY and CDR2 as SVGEGT. This library used around 0.4 ug RNA and molecular barcoded adaptors spanning alpha/delta and beta/gamma chains. TCRdb itself ran the reads through MiXCR, one entry per CDR3 protein. The top ten hold 45% to 50% of the sample, which has some 62,000 distinct CDR3 sequences, about 15% seen once. The sample originates from a study of read filtering for tumor transcriptome and immune sequencing. Study-level background: Revised staging placed eight or nine patients in R-ISS I, some 17 in II, about 7 in III. Study findings and constraints: Around 82% of IR-seq clonotypes had a single read, yet these held about 3.5% of reads. IR-seq and RNA-seq agreed better without single-read clonotypes.

The receptor's source is a donor over 35 with multiple myeloma. This sequence joins TRBV6-2 or TRBV6-3 and TRBJ2-5; D is unclear. Sequencing was carried out using a population of CD138-negative cells sorted from bone marrow. The CDR3: CASKSRSETQYF. CDR3 bases: TGTGCCAGCAAGTCAAGGTCGGAGACCCAGTACTTC.